A single count supports the clone carrying this TCR beta chain. The CDR3 is 14 amino acids. CDR1 is MNHEY and CDR2 is SVGAGI in the germline V gene. The ends were cut back, 2 bases at V and 5 bases at J, with 9 bases in the middle. Method: immunoSEQ multiplex PCR; TCRdb's copy keeps in-frame clones and lacks some. The data hold about 73,000 clones, with 85% to 95% observed a single time. The data are from a study of T cell changes during pregnancy in multiple sclerosis. This TCR was recovered from a female donor in good health, enrolled as a control in a pregnancy study. The sample in question was peripheral blood, obtained in the third trimester of pregnancy. The chain employs TRBV6-5 and TRBJ2-2, with a weak D call TRBD1 (5 bases). CDR3 coding DNA: TGTGCCAGCAGTTACATTAAGGGGACCGGGGAGCTGTTTTTT. Protein: CASSYIKGTGELFF.